This T cell receptor (beta chain) emerged from a study of CD8+ T cells in alopecia areata. Background on the study: Those patients who were treated received oral tofacitinib, which was given at 5 to 10 mg twice daily for moderate-to-severe alopecia areata.

Extraction of RNA preceded its reverse transcription into cDNA, which served as the sequencing template. This table comes from immunoSEQ multiplex PCR, and its TCRdb copy is limited to in-frame clones, with some not included. Counted here are roughly 120,000 clones, 30% to 40% occurring once; the ten biggest clones make up approximately 3%. In alopecia areata patients, both lesional scalp punch biopsies and peripheral blood were collected. Regarding this clone: What it recognizes is unknown.

General observations from the study: With patients, TCR sharing proved less clear than in mice, a difference possibly related to HLA.

The receptor was derived from a human donor with alopecia areata. Sample: CD4+ T cells sorted from blood.

The DNA for the CDR3 is TGTGCCAGCGCCAGGGACTCCTACGAGCAGTACTTC. It encodes CASARDSYEQYF. The V gene is TRBV7-2, the J gene TRBJ2-7; D is possibly TRBD1 (5 bases). Trimming left V 8 bases short and J 0 bases short, with 8 bases between. There are 12 residues in the CDR3. Germline V gives CDR1 SGHTA, CDR2 FQGNSA. Variable domain in full (rest from reference TRBV7-2 and TRBJ2-7): GAGVSQSPSNKVTEKGKDVELRCDPISGHTALYWYRQSLGQGLEFLIYFQGNSAPDKSGLPSDRFSAERTGGSVSTLTIQRTQQEDSAVYLCASARDSYEQYFGPGTRLTVT.